This T cell receptor (beta chain) was identified during a study of blood T cell repertoires in COVID-19. Germline CDR1 MNHEY, CDR2 SVGAGI. This CDR3 comprises 15 residues. J gave up 7 bases and V 6 bases, and 9 bases lay outside the gene matches. The method was immunoSEQ multiplex PCR; TCRdb's version includes in-frame clones alone and lacks a portion of them. In the table there are some 170,000 clones, around 80% of which are singletons. The receptor was isolated from a man aged 50 to 60 who had recovered from COVID-19. Material: PBMCs or T cells enriched from blood (not recorded which). The chain employs TRBV6-5 and TRBJ1-6; 7 bases match TRBD1. The CDR3 nucleotides are TGTGCCAGCAGAACTCACCGGGACAGCAATTCACCCCTCCACTTT. Protein product: CASRTHRDSNSPLHF.